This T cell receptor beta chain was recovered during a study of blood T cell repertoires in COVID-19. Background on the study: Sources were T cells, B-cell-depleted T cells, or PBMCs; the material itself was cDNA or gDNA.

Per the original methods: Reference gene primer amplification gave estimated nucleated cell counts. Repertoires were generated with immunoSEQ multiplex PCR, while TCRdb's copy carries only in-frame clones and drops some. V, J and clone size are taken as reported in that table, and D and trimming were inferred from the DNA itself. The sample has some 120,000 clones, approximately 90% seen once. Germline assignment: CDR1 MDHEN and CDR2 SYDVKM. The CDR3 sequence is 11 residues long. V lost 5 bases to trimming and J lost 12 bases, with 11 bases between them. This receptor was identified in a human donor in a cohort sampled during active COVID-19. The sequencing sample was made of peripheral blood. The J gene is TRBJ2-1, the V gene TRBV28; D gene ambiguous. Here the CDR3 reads CASSPKWRQFF. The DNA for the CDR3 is TGTGCCAGCAGTCCCAAGTGGAGGCAGTTCTTC.